These T cell receptor beta chains were read from a single sample in a study of shared clonotypes between healthy human individuals. Sequenced by immunoSEQ multiplex PCR; TCRdb stores in-frame clones only, minus some. This table holds around 700,000 clones, about 78% found once. Sequencing was carried out using memory CD4+ T cells sorted from blood. All receptors derive from a woman in her thirties in good health. Both conserved end residues are part of each CDR3. The order of the fields is V gene, J gene, D gene, clone size, CDR3 protein. D genes are given only for firm matches. Size is omitted from some rows. Given values are once, few, many or a class for expanded clones.

TRBV10-1	TRBJ1-2	NA	NA	CASSDSGQPNYGYTF
TRBV2	TRBJ2-4	NA	few	CASSEEYLSAKNIQYF
TRBV18	TRBJ2-3	NA	NA	CASSTSLAGNTDTQYF
TRBV9	TRBJ1-2	TRBD1	NA	CASSVAGQGYGGYTF
TRBV5-5	TRBJ2-7	NA	NA	CASSLGLTSSNEQYF
TRBV2	TRBJ2-2	NA	many	CASSEGAGPNTGELFF
TRBV10-2	TRBJ2-2	NA	NA	CASSDSARTGELFF
TRBV18	TRBJ1-3	NA	NA	CASSPQSGNTIYF
TRBV11-2	TRBJ2-7	NA	NA	CASLNRGGIHEQYF
TRBV2	TRBJ2-2	NA	NA	CASSEQNTGELFF